The rows below give T cell receptor beta chains drawn from one sample of a study of control samples from healthy donors and cancer patients. TCRdb's table, derived via immunoSEQ multiplex PCR, lists solely in-frame clones and lacks some. The repertoire holds about 180,000 clones, with roughly 90% as singletons. Sequencing used blood. These receptors originate from a woman in her fifties or sixties in good health. Each CDR3 is given with its conserved first and last residue. The D gene is left open where the match is weak. Some rows mark clone size as missing; the rest say once, few, many or name a class of expanded clone.

j_call v_call clone_size d_call cdr3_aa cdr3_nt
TRBJ2-3 TRBV7-2 . . CASSLGAFTDTQYF TGTGCCAGCAGCTTGGGGGCCTTCACAGATACGCAGTATTTT
TRBJ2-5 TRBV3-1/TRBV3-2 once . CASSPIRRPQETQYF TGTGCCAGCAGTCCCATCCGGCGTCCGCAAGAGACCCAGTACTTC
TRBJ2-1 TRBV5-1 . TRBD2 CATNSGITNEQFF TGCGCCACCAATAGCGGGATTACCAATGAGCAGTTCTTC
TRBJ1-1 TRBV27 . TRBD1 CASTTAGGRTEAFF TGTGCCAGCACGACCGCAGGGGGGAGGACTGAAGCTTTCTTT
TRBJ1-4 TRBV2 . . CASSDPTGGANEKLFF TGTGCCAGCAGTGACCCGACAGGCGGGGCCAATGAAAAACTGTTTTTT
TRBJ1-1 TRBV10-3 . . CAISGAGEGSAEAFF TGTGCCATCAGTGGGGCAGGGGAGGGGTCTGCTGAAGCTTTCTTT
TRBJ1-3 TRBV5-6 . . CASSVVFLASMSGNTIYF TGTGCCAGCAGCGTGGTCTTTTTAGCTTCTATGTCTGGAAACACCATATATTTT
TRBJ2-2 TRBV7-2 . TRBD2 CASSEGLARTGELFF TGTGCCAGCAGCGAAGGACTAGCCCGCACCGGGGAGCTGTTTTTT
TRBJ1-6 TRBV11-2 few . CASSLGRGTATPLHF TGTGCCAGCAGCTTAGGGAGAGGGACGGCGACACCCCTCCACTTT
TRBJ2-2 TRBV7-7 . . CASSPGAGKSINTGELFF TGTGCCAGCAGCCCAGGGGCAGGGAAGAGTATTAATACCGGGGAGCTGTTTTTT